These T cell receptor beta chains were read from a single sample in a study of blood T cell repertoires in COVID-19. TCRdb's table, derived via immunoSEQ multiplex PCR, lists solely in-frame clones and lacks some. This table has approximately 180,000 clones, 70% to 90% appearing once. The sample comprised peripheral blood. The source is a middle-aged man with active or convalescent COVID-19. Each CDR3 is given with its conserved first and last residue.

len | j_gene | v_gene | CDR3aa
15 | TRBJ1-5 | TRBV28 | CASSLRGSSNQPQHF
14 | TRBJ1-2 | TRBV28 | CASSFFQGGYGYTF
16 | TRBJ2-1 | TRBV7-3 | CASSLTWTSGYNEQFF
15 | TRBJ2-7 | TRBV4-1 | CASSETGTGLNEQYF
16 | TRBJ2-3 | TRBV7-8 | CASSLLMTGGSDTQYF
14 | TRBJ2-1 | TRBV28 | CASSSASADNEQFF
13 | TRBJ1-1 | TRBV7-2 | CASSLESNRVTFF
13 | TRBJ1-4 | TRBV18 | CASSLGQGEKLFF
16 | TRBJ2-3 | TRBV7-9 | CASSFISPAGADTQYF
14 | TRBJ1-4 | TRBV2 | CASSEGGRYEKLFF
17 | TRBJ1-1 | TRBV9 | CASSGKGTGGRNTEAFF
15 | TRBJ2-7 | TRBV7-2 | CASSLRQPGDSEQYF
16 | TRBJ1-1 | TRBV9 | CASSDLGAAGGAEAFF
13 | TRBJ1-2 | TRBV7-9 | CASSLGGTDGYTF
14 | TRBJ2-1 | TRBV28 | CASSLTSSYNEQFF
15 | TRBJ2-1 | TRBV29-1 | CSSVPLREFYNEQFF
16 | TRBJ1-1 | TRBV4-1 | CASSQLPRGQGTEAFF
15 | TRBJ2-3 | TRBV6-5 | CASSYERTLTDTQYF